These T cell receptor beta chains were read from a single sample in a study of T cells expressing NK-cell markers. TCRdb reprocessed the 5' RACE reads and stores each CDR3 protein as one record, lacking DNA. Its listing shows hundreds of thousands of distinct CDR3 sequences. Sequencing was performed on blood T cells: a sorted CD56 or NKG2C T cell subset, CD4+ or CD8+ T cells, or bulk PBMC T cells (not recorded which). All receptors come from a man aged 18-70 years in good health. CDR3s include the opening cysteine and the closing phenylalanine or tryptophan.

j_call v_call cdr3_aa
TRBJ2-6 TRBV11-1 CASSGASSGANVLTF
TRBJ1-1 TRBV19 CASSTPGQGAPEAFF
TRBJ1-2 TRBV7-9 CASSVQGQGFSDGYTF
TRBJ2-7 TRBV20-1 CSARSGTAATYEQYF
TRBJ1-2 TRBV6-1 CASSEGQLNYGYTF
TRBJ2-3 TRBV6-4 CASSLKGAADTQYF
TRBJ1-1 TRBV6-5 CASSYPSAQARATEAFF
TRBJ2-7 TRBV9 CASSVDVGKSSQYF
TRBJ2-1 TRBV7-2 CASSLDGGGHNNEQFF
TRBJ2-3 TRBV10-3 CAISVGQGKTDTQYF
TRBJ1-5 TRBV6-2/TRBV6-3 CASSYFLDATGVNQPQHF
TRBJ2-3 TRBV5-6 CASSPGLLSTDTQYF
TRBJ1-2 TRBV5-1 CASSRSDKNYGYTF
TRBJ2-2 TRBV7-8 CASSRGGVNTGELFF
TRBJ2-1 TRBV20-1 CSALTPGLGDNEQFF
TRBJ2-1 TRBV12-3/TRBV12-4 CASSSGGQAPAYNEQFF
TRBJ2-7 TRBV15 CATSRVGLAGDEQYF
TRBJ2-3 TRBV7-6 CASSNRLADTQYF
TRBJ1-4 TRBV28 CASSSFPRWGVGEKLFF
TRBJ2-2 TRBV18 CASSGGEVTGELFF
TRBJ1-6 TRBV10-3 CAISVAVESPLHF
TRBJ1-5 TRBV12-3/TRBV12-4 CASSLGQVGRPQHF
TRBJ1-5 TRBV7-9 CASSKGGPNQPQHF
TRBJ2-1 TRBV7-9 CASNGGGRGTNNEQFF
TRBJ2-1 TRBV12-5 CASGQEGKRSYNEQFF
TRBJ1-1 TRBV7-2 CASRGQGVSEAFF
TRBJ1-2 TRBV15 CATSRDRGGEYGYTF
TRBJ2-3 TRBV5-5 CASSLRQGFTDTQYF
TRBJ2-5 TRBV6-1 CASSGLAGGPFLSETQYF
TRBJ1-6 TRBV28 CASSFPDRRYSPLHF
TRBJ1-2 TRBV6-5 CASSYSKTGSYTF
TRBJ1-1 TRBV7-6 CASSLSEAVNTEAFF
TRBJ1-6 TRBV6-1 CASRTDRGNSPLHF
TRBJ2-1 TRBV5-4 CASSSRTTLVEQFF
TRBJ2-5 TRBV3-1 CASSQRPGLGETQYF
TRBJ2-7 TRBV6-2/TRBV6-3 CASSGTGGPSYEQYF
TRBJ1-2 TRBV29-1 CSVEDSRSRSGYTF
TRBJ2-2 TRBV3-1 CASSQGHLVGRELFF
TRBJ1-5 TRBV7-8 CASSLGQGNDQPQHF
TRBJ2-7 TRBV6-2/TRBV6-3 CASNSWGTYEQYF
TRBJ2-4 TRBV12-2 CASPKEERIAKNIQYF
TRBJ2-5 TRBV19 CASTDRRARETQYF
TRBJ2-5 TRBV7-6 CASISGGKETQYF
TRBJ1-2 TRBV28 CASSSYGTGSYPYGYTF
TRBJ2-1 TRBV6-1 CASTPPGTSGAEQFF
TRBJ2-7 TRBV21-1 CASRYWQIGYEQYF
TRBJ2-5 TRBV12-3/TRBV12-4 CASSFWTGIQETQYF
TRBJ1-4 TRBV7-2 CASSKGTGSSAKLFF
TRBJ1-3 TRBV5-1 CASSSTGSGNTIYF
TRBJ2-5 TRBV4-1 CASSQDIFGIRVHAAETQYF
TRBJ2-1 TRBV5-1 CASSTFPRSRHNEQFF
TRBJ2-7 TRBV6-1 CASDDQGLSPYEQYF
TRBJ1-6 TRBV20-1 CSASSTGDHNSPLHF
TRBJ2-5 TRBV14 CASSSSSGVWETQYF
TRBJ2-5 TRBV2 CAISGGPQETQYF
TRBJ1-1 TRBV15 CATSGGLVALNTEAFF
TRBJ1-2 TRBV28 CASSLEAGGRYGYTF
TRBJ2-7 TRBV11-2 CASSPQGFGYEQYF
TRBJ1-2 TRBV3-1 CASSREAAWNYGYTF